Listed below are T cell receptor beta chains from one sample, sequenced in a study of regulatory T cells in long-lasting Graves disease. MiXCR was run by TCRdb on the multiplex PCR reads, yielding one entry per CDR3 protein. The sample lists fewer than 450,000 distinct CDR3 sequences; roughly 15% were seen once. These data also formed part of another study, on T cells in Graves' hyperthyroidism and ophthalmopathy.

The sequences come from peripheral blood mononuclear cells (PBMCs), collected at new diagnosis, from a patient treated with antithyroid drugs. The receptors come from a middle-aged woman with Graves disease. Each CDR3 is given with its conserved first and last residue. Each record gives: clone size, CDR3 length, V gene, J gene, D gene, CDR3 protein, CDR3 DNA. D genes are given only for firm matches. Clone size is given as once, few, many or a size class.

abundance: many
len: 15
v_gene: TRBV12-3/TRBV12-4
j_gene: TRBJ2-1
d_gene: TRBD2
CDR3aa: CASSLGGSSYNEQFF
CDR3nt: TGTGCCAGCAGCTTAGGCGGGAGCTCCTACAATGAGCAGTTCTTC

abundance: many
len: 13
v_gene: TRBV5-1
j_gene: TRBJ2-7
d_gene: TRBD1
CDR3aa: CASSWDRVGEQYF
CDR3nt: TGCGCCAGCAGCTGGGACAGGGTGGGCGAGCAGTACTTC

abundance: many
len: 15
v_gene: TRBV20-1
j_gene: TRBJ1-2
d_gene: -
CDR3aa: CSASSRAGEVYGYTF
CDR3nt: TGCAGTGCTTCCAGCCGGGCAGGGGAGGTCTATGGCTACACCTTC

abundance: few
len: 18
v_gene: TRBV9
j_gene: TRBJ2-6
d_gene: TRBD1
CDR3aa: CASSVPGTGGSGANVLTF
CDR3nt: TGTGCCAGCAGCGTCCCCGGGACAGGGGGCTCTGGGGCCAACGTCCTGACTTTC

abundance: many
len: 15
v_gene: TRBV20-1
j_gene: TRBJ2-3
d_gene: TRBD1
CDR3aa: CSARARDRNTDTQYF
CDR3nt: TGCAGTGCTAGAGCCCGGGACAGAAACACAGATACGCAGTATTTT

abundance: many
len: 15
v_gene: TRBV28
j_gene: TRBJ1-5
d_gene: -
CDR3aa: CASSYGGIGNQPQHF
CDR3nt: TGTGCCAGCAGTTACGGGGGAATAGGCAATCAGCCCCAGCATTTT

abundance: many
len: 14
v_gene: TRBV12-3/TRBV12-4
j_gene: TRBJ1-1
d_gene: -
CDR3aa: CAIQFGRGNTEAFF
CDR3nt: TGTGCCATCCAGTTCGGGCGGGGAAACACTGAAGCTTTCTTT

abundance: many
len: 15
v_gene: TRBV3-1
j_gene: TRBJ1-5
d_gene: TRBD1
CDR3aa: CASSQGQGAGQPQHF
CDR3nt: TGTGCCAGCAGCCAAGGGCAGGGGGCCGGTCAGCCCCAGCATTTT

abundance: few
len: 16
v_gene: TRBV4-2
j_gene: TRBJ2-1
d_gene: -
CDR3aa: CASSQDPGGPLNEQFF
CDR3nt: TGTGCCAGCAGCCAAGATCCGGGCGGACCCCTCAATGAGCAGTTCTTC

abundance: many
len: 15
v_gene: TRBV12-3/TRBV12-4
j_gene: TRBJ1-6
d_gene: TRBD1
CDR3aa: CASSFAGGTNSPLHF
CDR3nt: TGTGCCAGCAGTTTCGCAGGGGGTACTAATTCACCCCTCCACTTT